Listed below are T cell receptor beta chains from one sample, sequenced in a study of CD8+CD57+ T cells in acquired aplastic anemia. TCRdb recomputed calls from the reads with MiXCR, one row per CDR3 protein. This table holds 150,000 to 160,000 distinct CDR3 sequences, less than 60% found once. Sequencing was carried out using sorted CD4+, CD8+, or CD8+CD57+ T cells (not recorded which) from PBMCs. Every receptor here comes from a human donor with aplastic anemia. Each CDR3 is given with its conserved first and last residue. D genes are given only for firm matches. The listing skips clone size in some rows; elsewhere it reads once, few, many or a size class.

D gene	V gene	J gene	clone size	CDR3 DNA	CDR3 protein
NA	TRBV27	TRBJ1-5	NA	TGTGCCAGCAGTTTATCGGGTAGCAATCAGCCCCAGCATTTT	CASSLSGSNQPQHF
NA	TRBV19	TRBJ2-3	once	TGTGCCAGCGCGACGCCAGGGGAGCGAGATACGCAGTATTTT	CASATPGERDTQYF
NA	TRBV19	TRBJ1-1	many	TGTGCCAGTAGTATAGAGGCCGAGACTGAAGCTTTCTTT	CASSIEAETEAFF
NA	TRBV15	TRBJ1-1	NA	TGTGCCACCAGCGGACCAAGTGGGGGGGCGAGTCTGACCACTGAAGCTTTCTTT	CATSGPSGGASLTTEAFF
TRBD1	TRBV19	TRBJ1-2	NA	TGTGCCAGTAGTATAACCCGACGGACAGGGGGCCTAGAGAAGGGCTACACCTTC	CASSITRRTGGLEKGYTF
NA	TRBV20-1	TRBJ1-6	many	TGCAGTGCTAGAGATCGTAGAGGTTCCTATAATTCACCCCTCCACTTT	CSARDRRGSYNSPLHF
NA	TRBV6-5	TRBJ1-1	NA	TGTGCCAGCAGTTACGGCCAGGGGAGCACTGAAGCTTTCTTT	CASSYGQGSTEAFF
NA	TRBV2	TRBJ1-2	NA	TGTGCCAGCAGAACTGGGACCTATCTTAACTATGGCTACACCTTC	CASRTGTYLNYGYTF
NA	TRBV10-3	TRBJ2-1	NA	TGTGCCTCAGGGACTTTCTACAATGAGCAGTTCTTC	CASGTFYNEQFF
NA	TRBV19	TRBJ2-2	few	TGTGCCAGTACCATCAGGGACACCGGGGAGCTGTTTTTT	CASTIRDTGELFF